These 15 T cell receptor beta chains came from one sample sequenced in a study of immune evolution from preneoplasia to lung adenocarcinoma. Some clones are missing from TCRdb's copy, which holds only in-frame ones; the method was immunoSEQ multiplex PCR. The sample holds about 2,000 clones, roughly 78% seen once. What was sequenced was FFPE normal lung tissue adjacent to the tumor. These receptor sequences come from a person between 60 and 69 years old with lung adenocarcinoma.

This chain links TRBV4-3 with TRBJ1-5, with D possibly matching TRBD1 (5 bases). Between the trimmed V and J ends, which lost 0 bases and 3 bases, there was a span of 12 bases. The CDR3 runs 16 residues. CDR1 and CDR2 from the germline V gene are LGHNA and YSLEER. In DNA form, the CDR3 reads TGCGCCAGCAGCCAAGATGCCGGGGGGATCAATCAGCCCCAGCATTTT. Translation gives CASSQDAGGINQPQHF.

The chain has TRBV2 and TRBJ2-2, with D possibly matching TRBD1 (6 bases). Trimming took off 4 bases at V and 8 bases at J, with 11 bases between the two ends. CDR1 is SNHLY and CDR2 is FYNNEI in the germline V gene. The CDR3 is 13 residues long. The CDR3 reads CASSGLQGGELFF. The DNA for the CDR3 is TGTGCCAGCAGTGGATTACAGGGAGGGGAGCTGTTTTTT.

The chain joins TRBV13 to TRBJ1-1; TRBD1 matches at 9 bases. Trimming at V came to 4 bases and at J to 3 bases, leaving 15 bases not matched to a gene. This CDR3 region has 18 residues. Per the germline V gene, CDR1 is PRHDT and CDR2 is FYEKMQ (reference sequence). CDR3 DNA: TGTGCCAGCAGCTCAGACCTCCCGGGACAGGGACGTGACACTGAAGCTTTCTTT. It encodes CASSSDLPGQGRDTEAFF.

V usage is TRBV27 and J usage is TRBJ2-3, with TRBD1 identical over 8 bases. Germline V gives CDR1 MNHEY, CDR2 SMNVEV (reference sequence). Trimming took 7 bases from V and 7 from J; bases not matched to a gene: 13. The length of the CDR3 is 15 residues. DNA of the CDR3: TGTGCCAGCATGTCTGACAGGGGCACTCTCTATACGCAGTATTTT. This translates into CASMSDRGTLYTQYF.

The chain carries TRBV11-2 and TRBJ1-2; 8 nucleotides match TRBD1. Germline V gives CDR1 SGHAT, CDR2 FQNNGV. This CDR3 is 13 amino acids long. V lost 5 bases, J lost 8 bases, and 7 bases stayed unmatched. This chain's CDR3 is CASSLAGGGGYTF. Here the CDR3 DNA reads TGTGCCAGCAGCCTCGCAGGGGGCGGGGGCTACACCTTC.

V and J are TRBV7-2 and TRBJ2-3; tentatively, D is TRBD1 or TRBD2 (5 bases each). The germline V and J ends were trimmed by 5 bases and 2 bases, with 17 bases remaining between them. The CDR3 loop spans 16 amino acids. Germline-derived CDR1 and CDR2 are SGHTA and FQGNSA. CDR3 sequence (DNA): TGTGCCAGCAGCCCGCAGGGACGGGGAAACACAGATACGCAGTATTTT. Translated: CASSPQGRGNTDTQYF.

This clone has a single count. The chain is built from TRBV6-4 and TRBJ2-1; 9 nucleotides agree with TRBD2. Trimming took 4 bases from V and 3 from J; bases not matched to a gene: 4. Germline CDR1 and CDR2: MRHNA and SNTAGT. The CDR3 is made up of 15 amino acids. CDR3 DNA sequence: TGTGCCAGCAGTGTAACGCGGGAGGGCTACAATGAGCAGTTCTTC. Amino acids: CASSVTREGYNEQFF.

The rearrangement uses TRBV29-1 and TRBJ2-2; D possibly corresponds to TRBD1 (5 bases). Germline assignment: CDR1 SQVTM and CDR2 ANQGSEA. This CDR3 comprises 12 residues. The ends were cut back, 3 bases at V and 3 bases at J, with 5 bases in the middle. The CDR3 DNA is TGCAGCGTTGACAGGGACACCGGGGAGCTGTTTTTT. As protein: CSVDRDTGELFF.

This clone has a handful of counts. The chain recombines TRBV6-4 with TRBJ2-1; 12 bases map to TRBD2. The germline CDR1 and CDR2 sequences are MRHNA and SNTAGT. V shed 0 bases and J 6 bases; nucleotides not matched to a gene: 0. There are 15 residues in the CDR3. The CDR3 DNA reads TGTGCCAGCAGTGACTCGACTAGCGGGAGCAATGAGCAGTTCTTC. Its translation: CASSDSTSGSNEQFF.

The chain combines TRBV21-1 with TRBJ2-7; the table assigns TRBD2, which was not confirmed against the DNA. TRBV21-1 is described as a pseudogene. The CDR3 loop spans 14 amino acids. The CDR3 spells CASSKRRNPHEQYF. CDR3 DNA: TGTGCCAGCAGCAAACGGAGGAATCCGCACGAGCAGTACTTC.

The chain couples TRBV7-2 to TRBJ2-3; D ambiguous. V was trimmed by 5 bases and J by 3 bases, leaving 9 bases between them. The CDR3 contains 13 residues. Germline loops: CDR1 SGHTA, CDR2 FQGNSA. The CDR3 bases are TGTGCCAGCAGCCCAATTTTGACAGATACGCAGTATTTT. Its translation is CASSPILTDTQYF.

V usage is TRBV15 and J usage is TRBJ2-3, with 10 bases matching TRBD1. V dropped 3 bases and J dropped 5; count of bases not matched to a gene: 8. This CDR3 is 16 amino acids long. Germline loops: CDR1 LNHNV, CDR2 YYDKDF (reference sequence). CDR3 DNA: TGTGCCACCAGCAGGGCTGGGACAGGGGTGAGAGATACGCAGTATTTT. Translation gives CATSRAGTGVRDTQYF.

The rearrangement joins TRBV30 to TRBJ1-5, with D unclear. CDR3 length: 15 residues. The V end was cut by 3 bases, the J end by 2 bases, with 14 bases between. Germline-derived CDR1 and CDR2 are GTSNPN and SVGIG (reference sequence). The CDR3 loop is CAWRGEGTGNQPQHF. CDR3 DNA sequence: TGTGCCTGGAGAGGCGAAGGCACCGGCAATCAGCCCCAGCATTTT.

The chain carries TRBV7-2 and TRBJ2-7; D is unresolved. Germline CDR1 reads SGHTA; CDR2 reads FQGNSA. The CDR3 extends over 15 amino acids. V lost 1 base, J lost 4 bases, and 14 bases lay in between. In DNA, the CDR3 is TGTGCCAGCAGCTTAGGTGTCGGTCCCCCTTACGAGCAGTACTTC. Its translation: CASSLGVGPPYEQYF.

J is TRBJ2-3 and V is TRBV30; maybe TRBD1 (6 bases). V lost 2 bases, J lost 6 bases, and 12 bases lay in between. The CDR3 is 13 amino acids. The V gene's germline CDR1 is GTSNPN and CDR2 SVGIG (reference sequence). Written as DNA, the CDR3 is TGTGCCTGGAGTTCAGGGGTAGCCGATACGCAGTATTTT. The encoded protein is CAWSSGVADTQYF.